The rows below give T cell receptor beta chains drawn from one sample of a study of blood T cell repertoires in COVID-19. Profiling relied on immunoSEQ multiplex PCR, and the TCRdb table lists in-frame clones only, not all of them. The sample contains about 280,000 clones, 65% to 90% of which appear only once. Sequenced: peripheral blood. The receptors stem from a human donor in a cohort sampled during active COVID-19. Both conserved end residues are trimmed from each CDR3. A D gene is named only where the DNA matches it firmly. Clone size is not always given. Where it is, it says once, few, many or a class for expanded clones.

NA TRBV28 10 NA ASSRGWETQY
NA TRBV6-5 11 NA ALIRGPYQPQH
NA TRBV13 12 NA ASSWGRLGTEAF
TRBD1 TRBV7-8 13 few ASSSPQGAKTEAF
TRBD2 TRBV15 13 few ATSPGLAGAGELF
TRBD2 TRBV7-8 15 once ASSKPSAGGPSETQY
NA TRBV18 13 NA ASSPLVPGTDTQY
NA TRBV3-1/TRBV3-2 12 NA ASSQNPGSIEQF
TRBD1 TRBV27 13 NA ASSGDRGANTEAF
TRBD1 TRBV6-4 9 NA ARQGAYGYT
TRBD1 TRBV7-9 17 few ASSFGQGGSTDSYNEQF
NA TRBV5-1 13 NA ASSLVPGTTGELF
TRBD1 TRBV28 10 few ASETGLGEQY
NA TRBV30 11 NA AWSFQTYYGYT